This passage covers 32 T cell receptor beta chains from one sample sequenced in a study of shared clonotypes between healthy human individuals. Libraries were prepared by immunoSEQ multiplex PCR; TCRdb keeps only in-frame clonotypes and omits some of them. The sample carries 950,000 to 1,300,000 clones, about 80% recorded once. Material: memory CD4+ T cells sorted from blood. As for subset: CD45RA-negative fraction. These receptor sequences come from a man between 18 and 29 years old in good health.

The chain recombines TRBV6-1 with TRBJ2-5, with TRBD2 identical over 15 bases. The CDR3 totals 19 residues. V trimming: 4 bases; J trimming: 3 bases; junction bases outside the gene matches: 12. The germline V gene has CDR1 MNHNS and CDR2 SASEGT. For the CDR3, the DNA is TGTGCCAGCAGTGTCGATACGGGACTAGCGGGAGGCTGGGAAGAGACCCAGTACTTC. Its protein product is CASSVDTGLAGGWEETQYF.

The V call is TRBV7-2, the J call TRBJ2-1; 7 bases fit TRBD2. The CDR3 has 17 amino acids. Germline V gene lookup returns CDR1 SGHTA and CDR2 FQGNSA. V dropped 1 base and J dropped 0; count of bases not matched to a gene: 6. The CDR3 loop is CASSLVASGSSYNEQFF. CDR3 bases: TGTGCCAGCAGCTTAGTGGCTAGCGGTAGCTCCTACAATGAGCAGTTCTTC.

V usage is TRBV6-6 and J usage is TRBJ2-7; tentatively, D is TRBD1 or TRBD2 (5 bases each). V shed 2 bases and J shed 4 bases, with 15 bases lying between them. Germline lookup yields CDR1 MNHNY and CDR2 SVGAGI (reference sequence). The CDR3 consists of 15 residues. The CDR3 region has the DNA TGTGCCAGCAGTTACGGGGCTAGCTCTACTTACGAGCAGTACTTC. This encodes CASSYGASSTYEQYF.

The genes are TRBV6-5 and TRBJ1-2; perhaps TRBD1 as D (5 bases). The CDR3 spans 15 residues. Trimming removed 7 bases from V and 2 bases from J, with 17 bases in between. Germline V gives CDR1 MNHEY, CDR2 SVGAGI. The CDR3 spells CASTMGGDWNYGYTF. The CDR3 DNA reads TGTGCCAGCACCATGGGAGGGGATTGGAACTATGGCTACACCTTC.

The rearrangement links TRBV27 to TRBJ2-7; TRBD1 aligns across 9 bases. Germline lookup yields CDR1 MNHEY and CDR2 SMNVEV (reference sequence). The CDR3 extends over 17 amino acids. Germline trimming cut 5 bases from V and 5 bases from J; bases unmatched to any gene: 16. This CDR3 reads CASSPKIPGQGSHEQYF. The CDR3 nucleotides are TGTGCCAGCAGTCCTAAAATCCCAGGACAGGGGTCACACGAGCAGTACTTC.

In DNA, the CDR3 is TGTGCCAGCAGTCTCCCAGGAGGATCCGAGCAGTACTTC. As protein: CASSLPGGSEQYF. The V and J genes are TRBV6-6 and TRBJ2-7; tentatively, D is TRBD2 (5 bases). Germline CDR1 is MNHNY and CDR2 is SVGAGI (reference sequence). This CDR3 is built from 13 residues. Trimming took off 5 bases at V and 6 bases at J, with 14 bases between the two ends.

This clone was observed once. The V and J genes are TRBV7-2 and TRBJ2-3, with D possibly called TRBD1 or TRBD2 (5 bases each). The CDR3 runs 14 residues. Germline values: CDR1 SGHTA, CDR2 FQGNSA. Trimming stripped 5 bases from V and 2 bases from J, with 11 bases between. The CDR3 sequence is CASSPGRSTDTQYF. CDR3 in DNA: TGTGCCAGCAGCCCGGGACGGTCCACAGATACGCAGTATTTT.

This chain's CDR3 is CASAGTTTGELFF. In DNA form, the CDR3 reads TGTGCCAGCGCAGGGACGACCACCGGGGAGCTGTTTTTT. The chain links TRBV14 to TRBJ2-2; D is possibly TRBD1 or TRBD2 (5 bases each). The V gene's germline CDR1 is SGHDN and CDR2 FVKESK. Trimming left V 8 bases short and J 4 bases short, with 11 bases between. The CDR3 contains 13 residues.

A note on this clone: The sample holds other DNA sequences that translate to the same CDR3. This chain links TRBV5-1 with TRBJ1-1; D is ambiguous. The length of the CDR3 is 12 residues. V was shortened by 4 bases and J by 2 bases, with 6 bases between the two germline ends. Germline values: CDR1 SGHRS, CDR2 YFSETQ. DNA of the CDR3: TGCGCCAGCAGCCTCCAAAACACTGAAGCTTTCTTT. Translating gives CASSLQNTEAFF.

V gene TRBV28 combines with J gene TRBJ2-7; either TRBD1 or TRBD2 may supply D (5 bases each). The V end was cut by 9 bases, the J end by 5 bases, with 17 bases between. From germline, CDR1 is MDHEN and CDR2 SYDVKM. This CDR3 comprises 13 residues. The CDR3: CASFGTGRDEQYF. DNA of the CDR3: TGTGCCAGTTTTGGGACGGGACGGGACGAGCAGTACTTC. Complete variable domain (other parts from reference TRBV28 and TRBJ2-7): DVKVTQSSRYLVKRTGEKVFLECVQDMDHENMFWYRQDPGLGLRLIYFSYDVKMKEKGDIPEGYSVSREKKERFSLILESASTNQTSMYLCASFGTGRDEQYFGPGTRLTVT.

This clone has only a few counts. Other DNA sequences of this sample code for an identical CDR3. The genes are TRBV7-9 and TRBJ1-5; D remains ambiguous. CDR3 size: 14 residues. Trimming stripped 3 bases from V and 2 bases from J, with 8 bases between. The germline V gene has CDR1 SEHNR and CDR2 FQNEAQ (reference sequence). This chain's CDR3 is CASSLGSGNQPQHF. DNA of the CDR3: TGTGCCAGCAGCTTGGGATCTGGCAATCAGCCCCAGCATTTT.

The chain is built from TRBV28 and TRBJ2-5; possibly TRBD1 for D (6 bases). V lost 4 bases, J lost 5 bases, and 17 bases lay in between. The CDR3 has 15 amino acids. From germline, CDR1 is MDHEN and CDR2 SYDVKM. As DNA, the CDR3 is TGTGCCAGCAGTTCCACCCACAGGGAAACGGAGACCCAGTACTTC. Encoded protein: CASSSTHRETETQYF.

The CDR3 nucleotides read TGTGCCGTATCGCGGGGGGCAACAGATACGCAGTATTTT. Translated, it gives CAVSRGATDTQYF. This rearrangement joins TRBV10-3 to TRBJ2-3; 8 nucleotides align to TRBD2. Germline-derived CDR1 and CDR2 are ENHRY and SYGVKD. The V and J ends lost 11 bases and 3 bases, in that order; junction bases with no gene match: 7. The CDR3 has 13 amino acids.

This clone showed up just a few times. The V and J genes are TRBV6-1 and TRBJ1-4; D ambiguous. CDR1 and CDR2 (germline): MNHNS, SASEGT. V was trimmed by 7 bases and J by 0 bases, leaving 12 bases between them. The CDR3 consists of 15 residues. CDR3 DNA sequence: TGTGCCAGCATAAGAGGACTTGCAACTAATGAAAAACTGTTTTTT. Its protein product is CASIRGLATNEKLFF.

The chain joins TRBV19 to TRBJ2-7; TRBD1 might be the D (6 bases). The V and J ends lost 4 bases and 1 base respectively, with 14 bases between them. Germline V lookup: CDR1 LNHDA, CDR2 SQIVND (reference sequence). The CDR3 has 15 residues. CDR3 nucleotide sequence: TGTGCCAGTAGTACGAATCAAGGACAGTCCTACGAGCAGTACTTC. It encodes CASSTNQGQSYEQYF.

Note on this clone: The same CDR3 can be traced to other DNA sequences in this sample. The J gene is TRBJ2-2, the V gene TRBV2; 8 positions match TRBD1. Germline V gene data show CDR1 as SNHLY and CDR2 as FYNNEI. J lost 5 bases, V lost 7 bases, and 3 bases had no gene match. The CDR3 totals 13 residues. CDR3: CASKTGGTGELFF. Here the CDR3 DNA reads TGTGCCAGCAAAACAGGGGGGACCGGGGAGCTGTTTTTT.

The chain is built from TRBV11-2 and TRBJ2-2; 7 nucleotides align to TRBD2. The CDR3 is 17 residues long. In germline, CDR1 is SGHAT, CDR2 FQNNGV. V lost 5 bases to trimming and J lost 8 bases; unmatched junction nucleotides: 17. The DNA of the CDR3 is TGTGCCAGCAGCCTTAGATTGCTGGCGGGAGAGTATGGGGAGCTGTTTTTT. Translation: CASSLRLLAGEYGELFF.

This clone was counted between two and nine times. The chain carries TRBV5-1 and TRBJ1-3, with 8 bases identical to TRBD1. The V segment lost 4 bases and the J segment 2 bases; nucleotides outside the gene matches: 5. Germline values: CDR1 SGHRS, CDR2 YFSETQ. The CDR3 contains 15 residues. The DNA for the CDR3 is TGCGCCAGCAGCGCCTCGACAGGGGCTGGAAACACCATATATTTT. Translating it yields CASSASTGAGNTIYF. Variable domain in full (rest from reference TRBV5-1 and TRBJ1-3): KAGVTQTPRYLIKTRGQQVTLSCSPISGHRSVSWYQQTPGQGLQFLFEYFSETQRNKGNFPGRFSGRQFSNSRSEMNVSTLELGDSALYLCASSASTGAGNTIYFGEGSWLTVV.

This chain connects TRBV28 to TRBJ2-7, with unresolved D. Germline V lookup: CDR1 MDHEN, CDR2 SYDVKM. The CDR3 runs 13 residues. The V end lost 4 bases, the J end lost 5 bases, and 12 bases lay between the germline ends. The CDR3 nucleotides are TGTGCCAGCAGTTCACCAATTAACAACGAGCAGTACTTC. Translated, it gives CASSSPINNEQYF.

CDR3 sequence reads: CASSEWTGGYDTEAFF. CDR3 DNA sequence: TGTGCCAGCAGCGAGTGGACAGGGGGGTATGACACTGAAGCTTTCTTT. The chain links TRBV5-6 to TRBJ1-1; 10 bases map to TRBD1. Germline-derived CDR1 and CDR2 are SGHDT and YYEEEE. This CDR3 is 16 amino acids long. The junction had 9 bases not matched to a gene; V was cut back by 4 bases and J by 3 bases. Looking up the rest from reference TRBV5-6 and TRBJ1-1 gives the full variable domain: DAGVTQSPTHLIKTRGQQVTLRCSPKSGHDTVSWYQQALGQGPQFIFQYYEEEERQRGNFPDRFSGHQFPNYSSELNVNALLLGDSALYLCASSEWTGGYDTEAFFGQGTRLTVV.

The chain combines TRBV7-2 with TRBJ2-2, with D maybe TRBD2 (6 bases). CDR1 is SGHTA and CDR2 is FQGNSA in the germline V gene. This CDR3 contains 16 residues. Between the trimmed V and J ends, which lost 1 base and 1 base, there was a span of 10 bases. The CDR3 loop is CASSLGRLGNTGELFF. In DNA form, the CDR3 reads TGTGCCAGCAGCTTAGGGCGACTAGGGAACACCGGGGAGCTGTTTTTT.

This clone has just a few counts. The chain employs TRBV19 and TRBJ1-1; 12 bases fit TRBD1. The V and J ends lost 5 bases and 5 bases, in that order; junction bases with no gene match: 6. CDR3 length: 15 amino acids. Germline CDR1 reads LNHDA; CDR2 reads SQIVND (reference sequence). In nucleotides, the CDR3 is TGTGCCAGTAGTCCGGGACAGGGGGCGATTACTGAAGCTTTCTTT. This codes for CASSPGQGAITEAFF.

The V and J genes are TRBV10-1 and TRBJ2-5, with 8 nucleotides matching TRBD2. Losses at the gene ends were 5 bases for V and 1 base for J; bases not matched to a gene: 3. Germline V CDR1 and CDR2: WNHNN, SYGVQD (reference sequence). The CDR3 sequence is 14 residues long. CDR3 nucleotides: TGCGCCAGCAGTAGCGGGGGCCCCCAAGAGACCCAGTACTTC. This gives the protein CASSSGGPQETQYF.

The sample holds one count of this clone. V is TRBV27 and J is TRBJ2-3; either TRBD1 or TRBD2 may supply D (7 bases each). Trimming cost V 6 bases and J 2 bases, with 15 bases left between them. CDR3 length: 15 residues. Germline V lookup: CDR1 MNHEY, CDR2 SMNVEV (reference sequence). The CDR3 here is CASSQGGTYTDTQYF. The CDR3 coding sequence is TGTGCCAGCAGCCAGGGGGGGACCTACACAGATACGCAGTATTTT.

V usage is TRBV29-1 and J usage is TRBJ1-2, with 8 bases that match TRBD1. With 4 bases clipped from V and 7 bases from J, the junction kept 8 bases outside the gene matches. The CDR3 has 13 residues. From germline, CDR1 is SQVTM and CDR2 ANQGSEA. The CDR3 nucleotides read TGCAGCGTTGGGCTGGGACAGGTGGGTGGCTACACCTTC. It translates to CSVGLGQVGGYTF.

The chain carries TRBV19 and TRBJ1-6, with a weak D call TRBD1 (5 bases). This CDR3 contains 15 residues. Germline CDR1 and CDR2: LNHDA and SQIVND (reference sequence). Trimming removed 5 bases at V and 7 bases at J, with 15 bases between. This CDR3 reads CASSPFGAENSPLHF. The DNA of the CDR3 is TGTGCCAGTAGTCCCTTTGGGGCAGAGAATTCACCCCTCCACTTT. The full variable domain, rest sourced from reference TRBV19 and TRBJ1-6, is DGGITQSPKYLFRKEGQNVTLSCEQNLNHDAMYWYRQDPGQGLRLIYYSQIVNDFQKGDIAEGYSVSREKKESFPLTVTSAQKNPTAFYLCASSPFGAENSPLHFGNGTRLTVT.

A word on this clone: Other nucleotide sequences from this sample produce the same CDR3. This rearrangement joins TRBV5-4 to TRBJ2-3; D remains ambiguous. V was clipped by 1 base and J by 1 base, with 4 bases between them. Germline lookup yields CDR1 SGHNT and CDR2 YYREEE (reference sequence). CDR3 length equals 13 residues. CDR3: CASSLPGTDTQYF. The CDR3 DNA sequence: TGTGCCAGCAGCTTGCCGGGCACAGATACGCAGTATTTT.

V is TRBV7-8 and J is TRBJ1-5; D call uncertain. Germline CDR1 reads SGHVS; CDR2 reads FQNEAQ. The CDR3 spans 13 residues. Between the trimmed V and J ends, which lost 5 bases and 5 bases, there was a span of 10 bases. The CDR3 DNA is TGTGCCAGCAGCAATCAGACGCATCAGCCCCAGCATTTT. As protein: CASSNQTHQPQHF.

This chain's CDR3 is CASSLADRGLGGELFF. Written as DNA, the CDR3 is TGTGCCAGCAGCTTGGCCGACAGGGGGCTGGGCGGGGAGCTGTTTTTT. The chain couples TRBV5-4 to TRBJ2-2; 10 bases agree with TRBD1. V lost 0 bases to trimming and J lost 7 bases; unmatched junction nucleotides: 6. This CDR3 has 16 residues. CDR1 is SGHNT and CDR2 is YYREEE in the germline V gene (reference sequence).

The chain recombines TRBV19 with TRBJ1-3; TRBD1 agrees at 9 bases. The germline gives CDR1 LNHDA, CDR2 SQIVND (reference sequence). This CDR3 has 15 residues. J lost 2 bases, V lost 7 bases, and 6 bases had no gene match. The CDR3: CASKLGTGTGNTIYF. The DNA of the CDR3 is TGTGCCAGTAAACTTGGGACAGGGACTGGAAACACCATATATTTT.

V usage is TRBV7-9 and J usage is TRBJ2-7, with 10 bases aligning to TRBD1. Germline CDR1 and CDR2: SEHNR and FQNEAQ (reference sequence). The CDR3 consists of 14 residues. V lost 3 bases to trimming and J lost 3 bases; unmatched junction nucleotides: 2. The CDR3 here is CASSFGDRGYEQYF. In DNA, the CDR3 is TGTGCCAGCAGCTTCGGGGACAGGGGCTACGAGCAGTACTTC.

V gene TRBV29-1 combines with J gene TRBJ1-1, with TRBD1 matching 7 bases. The CDR3 runs to 14 residues. Unmatched junction bases numbered 7, after V lost 6 bases and J lost 0 bases. Germline lookup yields CDR1 SQVTM and CDR2 ANQGSEA. CDR3 sequence reads: CSVPSQGVNTEAFF. The CDR3, as DNA: TGCAGCGTCCCATCCCAGGGGGTGAACACTGAAGCTTTCTTT.